This record concerns one T cell receptor beta chain sequence. The data originate from a study of blood T cell repertoires in COVID-19. Study as a whole: Acute-phase and convalescent COVID-19 samples originated in the United States, Italy and Spain. T cells, B-cell-depleted T cells, or PBMCs supplied cDNA or gDNA.

Authors' analysis steps: Estimation of nucleated cell counts relied on the amplification of reference gene primers. TCRdb's table, derived via immunoSEQ multiplex PCR, lists solely in-frame clones and lacks some. V, J and clone size are those of that table, while D and trimming were read from the DNA. The profile shows about 120,000 clones, around nine tenths of them singletons. Trimming took 4 bases from V and 8 from J; bases not matched to a gene: 5. CDR3 size: 14 residues. Germline loops: CDR1 SEHNR, CDR2 FQNEAQ (reference sequence). Sequencing was carried out using peripheral blood. The chain carries TRBV7-9 and TRBJ1-4, with TRBD1 matching over 9 bases. The receptor was derived from a human donor with active COVID-19. The donor label of this sample is uncertain. Written as DNA, the CDR3 is TGTGCCAGCAGCTACAGGGGGCTGTCCGAAAAACTGTTTTTT. It is translated as CASSYRGLSEKLFF.